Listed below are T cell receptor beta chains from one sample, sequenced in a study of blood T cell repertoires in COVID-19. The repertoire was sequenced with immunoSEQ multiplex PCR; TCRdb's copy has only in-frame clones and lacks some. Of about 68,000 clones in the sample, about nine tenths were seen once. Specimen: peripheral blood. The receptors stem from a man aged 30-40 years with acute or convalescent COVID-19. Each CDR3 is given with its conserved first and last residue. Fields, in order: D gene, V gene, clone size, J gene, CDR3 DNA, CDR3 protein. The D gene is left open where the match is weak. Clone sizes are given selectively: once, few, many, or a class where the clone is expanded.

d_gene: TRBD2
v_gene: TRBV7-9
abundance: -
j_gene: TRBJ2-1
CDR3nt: TGTGCCAGCAGCTTAGGTGTCGGCGGTAGCGGGATCTACAATGAGCAGTTCTTC
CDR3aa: CASSLGVGGSGIYNEQFF

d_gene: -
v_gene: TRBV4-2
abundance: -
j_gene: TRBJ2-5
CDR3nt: TGTGCCAGCAGCCAAGAACCGGGACCGGGGGAAGAGACCCAGTACTTC
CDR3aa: CASSQEPGPGEETQYF

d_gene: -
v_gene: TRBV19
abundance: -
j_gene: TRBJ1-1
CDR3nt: TGTGCCAGTAGTATAGATATGGGCCCTGAAGCTTTCTTT
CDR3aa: CASSIDMGPEAFF

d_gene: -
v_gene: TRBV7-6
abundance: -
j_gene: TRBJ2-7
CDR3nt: TGTGCCAGCAGCCCTCTAGGCTCCTACGAGCAGTACTTC
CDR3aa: CASSPLGSYEQYF

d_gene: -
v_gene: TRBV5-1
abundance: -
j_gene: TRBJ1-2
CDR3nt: TGCGCCAGCGACGCGGGTAAACTTCAGGGCTACACCTTC
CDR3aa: CASDAGKLQGYTF

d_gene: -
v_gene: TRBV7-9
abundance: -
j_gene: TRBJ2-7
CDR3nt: TGTGCCAGCAGTCCACTACCGGGACTTGGGGCGTTC
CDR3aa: CASSPLPGLGAF

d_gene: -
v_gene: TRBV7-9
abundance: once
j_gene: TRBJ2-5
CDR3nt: TGTGCCAGCAGCCGTTGGCAGCAAGAGACCCAGTACTTC
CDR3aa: CASSRWQQETQYF

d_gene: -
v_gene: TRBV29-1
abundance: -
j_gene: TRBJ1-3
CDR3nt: TGCAGCGTTGAGGGTGGCGGGGGAAACACCATATATTTT
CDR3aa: CSVEGGGGNTIYF

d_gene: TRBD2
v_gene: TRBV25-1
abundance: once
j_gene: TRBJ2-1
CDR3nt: TGTGCCAGCAGCTCGACCTCCAGGACTAGCGGGAGTAGTGAGCAGTTCTTC
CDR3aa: CASSSTSRTSGSSEQFF

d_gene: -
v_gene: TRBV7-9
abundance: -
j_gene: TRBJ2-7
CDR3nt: TGTGCCAGCAGCGGGGGACTTAGCTCCCTCACCGAGCAGTACTTC
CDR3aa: CASSGGLSSLTEQYF

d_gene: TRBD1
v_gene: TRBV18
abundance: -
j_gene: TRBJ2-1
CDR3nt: TGTGCCAGCTCACCACTGGGACAGGGGGCCAATGAGCAGTTCTTC
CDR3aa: CASSPLGQGANEQFF

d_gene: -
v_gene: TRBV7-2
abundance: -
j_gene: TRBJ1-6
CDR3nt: TGTGCCAGCAGGCCGCAGCGGTCCTATAATTCACCCCTCCACTTT
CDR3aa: CASRPQRSYNSPLHF

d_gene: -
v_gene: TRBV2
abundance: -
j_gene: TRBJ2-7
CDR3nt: TGTGCCAGCAGTTATCACACCCAGCAGTACTTC
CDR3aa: CASSYHTQQYF

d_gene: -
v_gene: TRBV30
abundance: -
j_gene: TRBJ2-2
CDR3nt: TGTGCCTGGAGTGTAAAGGGAGCCGGGGAGCTGTTTTTT
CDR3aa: CAWSVKGAGELFF

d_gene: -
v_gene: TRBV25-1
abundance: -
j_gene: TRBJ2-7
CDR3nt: TGTGCCAGCAGCCCCCCCAGGGACTACGAGCAGTACTTC
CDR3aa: CASSPPRDYEQYF

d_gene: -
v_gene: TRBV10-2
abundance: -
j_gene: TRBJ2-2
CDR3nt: TGCGCCAGCAAGTACGCAGCCGGGACTTCCGGGGAGCTGTTTTTT
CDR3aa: CASKYAAGTSGELFF

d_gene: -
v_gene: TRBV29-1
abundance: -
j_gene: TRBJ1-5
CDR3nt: TGCAGCGGTCCAGTGAACAATCAGCCCCAGCATTTT
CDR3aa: CSGPVNNQPQHF

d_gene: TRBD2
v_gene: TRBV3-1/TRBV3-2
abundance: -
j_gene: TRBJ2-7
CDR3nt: TGTGCCAGCAGCCCGACTAGCGGGAGTACCGAGCAGTACTTC
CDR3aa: CASSPTSGSTEQYF

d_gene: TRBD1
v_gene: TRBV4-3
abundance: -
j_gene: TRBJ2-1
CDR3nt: TGCGCCAGCAGCCAAGAGACACCCGGGACAGGGGGCCATGAGCAGTTCTTC
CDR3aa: CASSQETPGTGGHEQFF

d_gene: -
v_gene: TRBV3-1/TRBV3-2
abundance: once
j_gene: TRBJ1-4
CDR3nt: TGTGCCAGCAGCCAAGCAGATAAACTGTTTTTT
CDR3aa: CASSQADKLFF

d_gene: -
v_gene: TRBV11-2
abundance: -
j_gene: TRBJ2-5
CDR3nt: TGTGCCAGCAGCCCATACACAGTTAGGGGTGAGACCCAGTACTTC
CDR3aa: CASSPYTVRGETQYF

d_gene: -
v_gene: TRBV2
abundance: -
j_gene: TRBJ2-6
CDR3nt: TGTGCCCCAAAGATGGTACAGAAGAGCTCTGGGGCCAACGTCCTGACTTTC
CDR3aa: CAPKMVQKSSGANVLTF

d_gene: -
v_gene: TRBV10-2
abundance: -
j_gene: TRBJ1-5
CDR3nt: TGCGCCAGCAGTGACCCGGTGGGTCGGGATCAGCCCCAGCATTTT
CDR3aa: CASSDPVGRDQPQHF

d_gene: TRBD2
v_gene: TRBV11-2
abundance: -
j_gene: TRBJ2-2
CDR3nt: TGTGCCAGCAGAAGGACTAGCCGGGACACCGGGGAGCTGTTTTTT
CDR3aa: CASRRTSRDTGELFF

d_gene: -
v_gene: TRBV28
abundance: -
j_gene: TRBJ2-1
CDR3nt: TGTGCCACCACCGGGACTTCCGGTTACAATGAGCAGTTCTTC
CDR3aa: CATTGTSGYNEQFF

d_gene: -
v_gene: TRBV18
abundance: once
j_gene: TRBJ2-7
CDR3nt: TGTGCCAGCTCACCCGAGGGCTACGAGCAGTACTTC
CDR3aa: CASSPEGYEQYF

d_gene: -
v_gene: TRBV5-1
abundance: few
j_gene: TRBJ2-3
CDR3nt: TGCGCCAGCAGCACCGGACACAATTCTGAGTATACGCAGTATTTT
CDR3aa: CASSTGHNSEYTQYF

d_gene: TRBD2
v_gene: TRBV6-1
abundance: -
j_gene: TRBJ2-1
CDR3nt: TGTGCCAGCAGTGCCCTGACTAGCGGGAGTCGGGATGAGCAGTTCTTC
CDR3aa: CASSALTSGSRDEQFF

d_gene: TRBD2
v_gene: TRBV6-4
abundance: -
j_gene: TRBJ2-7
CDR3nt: TGTGCCAGAGACGTTGATGGGCTAGCGGACTACGAGCAGTACTTC
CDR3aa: CARDVDGLADYEQYF

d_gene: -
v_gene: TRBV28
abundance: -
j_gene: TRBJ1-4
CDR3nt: TGTGCCAGCAGTTTATCAGAAACAGCAACTAATGAAAAACTGTTTTTT
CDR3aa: CASSLSETATNEKLFF

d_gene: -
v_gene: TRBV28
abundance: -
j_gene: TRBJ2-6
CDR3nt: TGTGCCAGCAGTTTGAGCTCTGGGGCCAACGTCCTGACTTTC
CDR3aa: CASSLSSGANVLTF

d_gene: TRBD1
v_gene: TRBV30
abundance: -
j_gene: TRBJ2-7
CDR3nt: TGTGCCTGGAGTGTAAAGGCGATGGACAGGAGATCCTACGAGCAGTACTTC
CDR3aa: CAWSVKAMDRRSYEQYF

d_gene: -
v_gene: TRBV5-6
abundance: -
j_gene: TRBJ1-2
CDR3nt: TGTGCCAGCAGCCTGAACTATGGCTACACCTTC
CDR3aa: CASSLNYGYTF

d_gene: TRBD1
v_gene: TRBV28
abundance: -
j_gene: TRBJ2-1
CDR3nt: TGTGCCAGCACCAGGGGGCTCGAAGGATACAATGAGCAGTTCTTC
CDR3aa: CASTRGLEGYNEQFF

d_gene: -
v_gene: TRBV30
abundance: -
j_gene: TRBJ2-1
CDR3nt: TGTGCCTGGAGTGGACAGGTCAACAATGAGCAGTTCTTC
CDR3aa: CAWSGQVNNEQFF

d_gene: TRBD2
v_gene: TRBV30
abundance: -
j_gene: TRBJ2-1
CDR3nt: TGTGCCTGGACGGAGAAGGCGGGAGGGTACAATGAGCAGTTCTTC
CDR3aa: CAWTEKAGGYNEQFF

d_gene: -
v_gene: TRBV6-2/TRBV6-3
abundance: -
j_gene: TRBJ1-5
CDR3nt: TGTGCCAGCAGTTACGCCACAGGGTTCAATCAGCCCCAGCATTTT
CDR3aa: CASSYATGFNQPQHF

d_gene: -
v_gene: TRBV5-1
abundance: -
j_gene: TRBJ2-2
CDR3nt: TGCGCCAGCAGTTCCTCATCAACTAACACCGGGGAGCTGTTTTTT
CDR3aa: CASSSSSTNTGELFF

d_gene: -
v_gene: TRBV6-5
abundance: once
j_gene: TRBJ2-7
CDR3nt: TGTGCCAGCAGTTACCGCGTGGGGACTTGGGCCTACGAGCAGTACTTC
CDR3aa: CASSYRVGTWAYEQYF

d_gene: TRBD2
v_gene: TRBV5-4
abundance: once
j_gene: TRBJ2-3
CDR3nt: TGTGCCAGCAGCTTGGGGGGGGGTCGTTCCGATACGCAGTATTTT
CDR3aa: CASSLGGGRSDTQYF

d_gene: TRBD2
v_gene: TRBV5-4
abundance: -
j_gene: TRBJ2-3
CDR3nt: TGTGCCAGCAGCTCCCAGGGAGGAGTAGCGGGAGCAGATACGCAGTATTTT
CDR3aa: CASSSQGGVAGADTQYF

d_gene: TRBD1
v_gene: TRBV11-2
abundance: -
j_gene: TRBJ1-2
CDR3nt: TGTGCCAGCAGCTCTGACAGGGGGTGGGATGGCTACACCTTC
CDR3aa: CASSSDRGWDGYTF

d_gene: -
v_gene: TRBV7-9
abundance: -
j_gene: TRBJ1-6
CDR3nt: TGTGCCAGCAGCTTTATTAATTCACCCCTCCACTTT
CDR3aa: CASSFINSPLHF